Below, one T cell receptor beta chain is given with its context. Its antigen is not identified. Germline CDR1 is ENHRY and CDR2 is SYGVKD. The CDR3 contains 14 residues. V lost 3 bases, J lost 6 bases, and 12 bases lay in between. The data stem from a study of T cell repertoires in cytomegalovirus infection. Findings and caveats of the study: Cumulative frequency (of public TCR beta family members) identified carriers of CMV plus the relevant HLA.

TCRdb reprocessed the reads via MiXCR and lists one record per CDR3 protein. The repertoire holds around 300,000 distinct CDR3 sequences, with 8% to 9.5% as singletons. This receptor was obtained from a human donor in good health (CMV status not recorded). Some clones in this sample may be carry-over from other donors' samples. The V and J genes are TRBV10-3 and TRBJ1-5, with D perhaps matching TRBD1 (6 bases). The source material was PBMCs. The CDR3 reads CAISDTGMGQPQHF. The CDR3 DNA sequence: TGTGCCATCAGTGACACAGGGATGGGTCAGCCCCAGCATTTT.